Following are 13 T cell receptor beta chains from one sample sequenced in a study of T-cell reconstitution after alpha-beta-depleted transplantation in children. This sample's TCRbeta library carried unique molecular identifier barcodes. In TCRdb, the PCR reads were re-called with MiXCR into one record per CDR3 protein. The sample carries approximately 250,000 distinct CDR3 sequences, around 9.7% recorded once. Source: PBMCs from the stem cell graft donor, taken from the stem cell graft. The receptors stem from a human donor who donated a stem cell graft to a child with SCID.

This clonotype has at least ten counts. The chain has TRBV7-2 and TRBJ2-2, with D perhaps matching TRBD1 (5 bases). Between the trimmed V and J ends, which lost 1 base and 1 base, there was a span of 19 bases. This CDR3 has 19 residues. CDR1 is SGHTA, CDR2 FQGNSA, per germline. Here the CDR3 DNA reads TGTGCCAGCAGCTTAGGGCAGGGTTTATCGTTCCTGAACACCGGGGAGCTGTTTTTT. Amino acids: CASSLGQGLSFLNTGELFF.

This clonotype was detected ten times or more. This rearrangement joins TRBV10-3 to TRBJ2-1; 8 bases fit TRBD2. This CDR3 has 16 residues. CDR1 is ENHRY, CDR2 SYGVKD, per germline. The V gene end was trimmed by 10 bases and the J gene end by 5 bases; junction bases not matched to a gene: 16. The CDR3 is CATLALERGPNNEQFF. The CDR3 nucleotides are TGTGCCACCCTAGCGCTAGAGCGGGGGCCAAACAATGAGCAGTTCTTC.

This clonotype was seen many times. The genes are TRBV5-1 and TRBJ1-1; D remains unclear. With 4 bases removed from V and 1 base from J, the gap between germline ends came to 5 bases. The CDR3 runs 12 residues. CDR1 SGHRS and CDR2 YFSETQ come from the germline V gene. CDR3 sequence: CASSKGNTEAFF. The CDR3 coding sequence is TGCGCCAGCAGCAAAGGGAACACTGAAGCTTTCTTT.

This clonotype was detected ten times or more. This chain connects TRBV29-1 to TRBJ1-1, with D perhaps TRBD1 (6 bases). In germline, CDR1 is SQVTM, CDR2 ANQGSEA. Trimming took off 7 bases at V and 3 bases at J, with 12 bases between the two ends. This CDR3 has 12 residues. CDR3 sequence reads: CSARDTYTEAFF. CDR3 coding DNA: TGCAGCGCCCGGGACACCTACACTGAAGCTTTCTTT. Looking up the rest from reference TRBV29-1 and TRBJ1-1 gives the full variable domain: SAVISQKPSRDICQRGTSLTIQCQVDSQVTMMFWYRQQPGQSLTLIATANQGSEATYESGFVIDKFPISRPNLTFSTLTVSNMSPEDSSIYLCSARDTYTEAFFGQGTRLTVV.

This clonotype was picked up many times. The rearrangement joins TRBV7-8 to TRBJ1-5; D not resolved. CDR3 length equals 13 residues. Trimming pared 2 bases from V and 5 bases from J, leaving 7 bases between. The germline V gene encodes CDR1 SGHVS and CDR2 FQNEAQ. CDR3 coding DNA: TGTGCCAGCAGCTTAATCCGCGATCAGCCCCAGCATTTT. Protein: CASSLIRDQPQHF.

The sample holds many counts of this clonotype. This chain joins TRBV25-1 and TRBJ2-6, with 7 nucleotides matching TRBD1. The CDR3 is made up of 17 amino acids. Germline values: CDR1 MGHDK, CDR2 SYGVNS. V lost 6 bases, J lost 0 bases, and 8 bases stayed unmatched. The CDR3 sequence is CASSRDRKSSGANVLTF. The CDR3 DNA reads TGTGCCAGCAGCCGGGACAGAAAAAGCTCTGGGGCCAACGTCCTGACTTTC.

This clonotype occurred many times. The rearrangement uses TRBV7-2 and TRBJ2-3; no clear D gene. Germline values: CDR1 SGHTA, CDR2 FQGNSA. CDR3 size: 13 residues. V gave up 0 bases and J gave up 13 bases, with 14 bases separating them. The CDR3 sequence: CASSLALRDREYF. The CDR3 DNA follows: TGTGCCAGCAGCTTAGCCCTGCGCGATAGGGAGTATTTT. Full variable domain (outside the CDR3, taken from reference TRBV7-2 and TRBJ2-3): GAGVSQSPSNKVTEKGKDVELRCDPISGHTALYWYRQSLGQGLEFLIYFQGNSAPDKSGLPSDRFSAERTGGSVSTLTIQRTQQEDSAVYLCASSLALRDREYFGPGTRLTVL.

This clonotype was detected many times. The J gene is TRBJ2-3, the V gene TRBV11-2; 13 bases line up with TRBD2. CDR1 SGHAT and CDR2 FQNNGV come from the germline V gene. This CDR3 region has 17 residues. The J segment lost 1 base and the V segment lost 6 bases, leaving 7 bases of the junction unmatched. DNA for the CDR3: TGTGCCAGCAGGTTACGAGGGACTAGCGGGGGCACAGATACGCAGTATTTT. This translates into CASRLRGTSGGTDTQYF.

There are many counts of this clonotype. The chain's CDR3 is CSARVVGSQPQHF. The DNA for the CDR3 is TGCAGTGCTAGAGTGGTGGGGAGTCAGCCCCAGCATTTT. The V and J genes are TRBV20-1 and TRBJ1-5; D ambiguous. This CDR3 contains 13 residues. Germline values: CDR1 DFQATT, CDR2 SNEGSKA (reference sequence). The V end was cut by 1 base, the J end by 6 bases, with 10 bases between.

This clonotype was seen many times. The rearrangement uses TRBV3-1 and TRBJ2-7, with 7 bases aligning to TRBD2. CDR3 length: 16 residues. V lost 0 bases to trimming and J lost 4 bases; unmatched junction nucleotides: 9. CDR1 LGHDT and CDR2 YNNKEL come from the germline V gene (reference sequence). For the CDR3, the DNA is TGTGCCAGCAGCCAAGATGTTGCCAGCGGGGATTACGAGCAGTACTTC. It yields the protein CASSQDVASGDYEQYF.

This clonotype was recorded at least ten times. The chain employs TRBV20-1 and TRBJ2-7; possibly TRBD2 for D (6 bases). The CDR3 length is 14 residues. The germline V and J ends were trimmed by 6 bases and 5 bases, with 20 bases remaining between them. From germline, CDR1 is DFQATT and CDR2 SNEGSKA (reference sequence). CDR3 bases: TGCAGTGCCCGGGGGAGCAGGGTTGGAAACGAGCAGTACTTC. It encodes CSARGSRVGNEQYF.

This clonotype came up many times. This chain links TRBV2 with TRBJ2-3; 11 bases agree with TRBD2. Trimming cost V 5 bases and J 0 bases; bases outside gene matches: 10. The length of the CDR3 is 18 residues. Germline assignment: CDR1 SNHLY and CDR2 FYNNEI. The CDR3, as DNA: TGTGCCAGCAGTCCTCTAGCGGGGGGCACCTCTAGCACAGATACGCAGTATTTT. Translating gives CASSPLAGGTSSTDTQYF.

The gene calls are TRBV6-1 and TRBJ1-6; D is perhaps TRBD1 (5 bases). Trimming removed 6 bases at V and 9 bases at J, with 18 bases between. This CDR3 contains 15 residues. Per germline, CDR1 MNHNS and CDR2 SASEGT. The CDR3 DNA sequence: TGTGCCAGCAGCCCCGCCCAGGGATTCGGTTCACCCCTCCACTTT. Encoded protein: CASSPAQGFGSPLHF.